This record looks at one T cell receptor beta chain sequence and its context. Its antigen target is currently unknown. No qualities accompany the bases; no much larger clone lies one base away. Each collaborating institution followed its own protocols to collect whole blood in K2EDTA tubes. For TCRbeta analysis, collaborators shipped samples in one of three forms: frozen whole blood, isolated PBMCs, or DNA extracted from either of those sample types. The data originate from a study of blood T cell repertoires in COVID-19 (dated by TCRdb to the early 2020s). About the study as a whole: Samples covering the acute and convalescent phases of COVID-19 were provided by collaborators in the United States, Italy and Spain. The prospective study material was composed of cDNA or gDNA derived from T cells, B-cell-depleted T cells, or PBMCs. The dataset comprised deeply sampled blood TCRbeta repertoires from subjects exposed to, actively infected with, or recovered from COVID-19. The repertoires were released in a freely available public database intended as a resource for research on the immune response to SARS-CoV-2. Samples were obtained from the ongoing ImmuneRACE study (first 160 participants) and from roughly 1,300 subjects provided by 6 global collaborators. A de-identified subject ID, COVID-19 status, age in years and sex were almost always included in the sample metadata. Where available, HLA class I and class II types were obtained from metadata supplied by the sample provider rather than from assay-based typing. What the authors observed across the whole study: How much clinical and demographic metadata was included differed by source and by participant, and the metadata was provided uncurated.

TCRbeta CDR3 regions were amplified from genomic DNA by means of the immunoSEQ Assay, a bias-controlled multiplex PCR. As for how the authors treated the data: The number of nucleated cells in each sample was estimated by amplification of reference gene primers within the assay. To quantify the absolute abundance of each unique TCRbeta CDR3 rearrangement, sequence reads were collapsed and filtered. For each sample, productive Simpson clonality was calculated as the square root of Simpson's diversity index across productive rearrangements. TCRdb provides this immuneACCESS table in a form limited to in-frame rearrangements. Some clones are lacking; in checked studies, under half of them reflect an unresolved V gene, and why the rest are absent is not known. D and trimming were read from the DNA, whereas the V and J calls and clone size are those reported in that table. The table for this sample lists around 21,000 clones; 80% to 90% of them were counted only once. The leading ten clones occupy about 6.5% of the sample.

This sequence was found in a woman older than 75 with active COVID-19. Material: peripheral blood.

The CDR3 protein: CASSLFAGANTGELFF. The sequenced DNA is TGTGCCAGCAGCTTATTCGCGGGCGCGAACACCGGGGAGCTGTTTTTT. Rearrangement joined TRBV7-2 to TRBJ2-2; a tentative D match to TRBD2 spans 5 bases. The CDR3 measures 16 amino acids from cysteine to phenylalanine. The DNA shown is the 48-base CDR3, in frame from base 1. The germline V gene gives CDR1 as SGHTA and CDR2 as FQGNSA. V is pared back by 2 bases and J by 0 bases, with 10 bases lying between the germline termini.